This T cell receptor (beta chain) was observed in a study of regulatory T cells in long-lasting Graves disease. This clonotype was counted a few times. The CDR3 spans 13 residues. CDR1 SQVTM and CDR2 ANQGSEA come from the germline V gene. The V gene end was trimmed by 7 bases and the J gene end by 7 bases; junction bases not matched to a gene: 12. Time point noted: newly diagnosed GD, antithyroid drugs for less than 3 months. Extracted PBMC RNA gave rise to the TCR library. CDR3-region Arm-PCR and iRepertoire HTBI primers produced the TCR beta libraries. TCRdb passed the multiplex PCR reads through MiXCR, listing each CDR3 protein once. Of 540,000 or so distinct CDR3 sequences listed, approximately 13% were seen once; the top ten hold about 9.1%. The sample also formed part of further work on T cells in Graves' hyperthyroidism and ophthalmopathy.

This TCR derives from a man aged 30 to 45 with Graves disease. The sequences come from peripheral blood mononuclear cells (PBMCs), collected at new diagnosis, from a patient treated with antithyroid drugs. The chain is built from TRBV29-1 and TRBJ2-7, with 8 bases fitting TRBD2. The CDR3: CSGILGGGTEQYF. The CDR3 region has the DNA TGCAGCGGCATCTTAGGCGGGGGGACTGAGCAGTACTTC.